Each of the 27 T cell receptor beta chains below was sequenced from the same sample in a study of regulatory T cells in long-lasting Graves disease. Stated time point: persistent/refractory GD, antithyroid drugs over 5 years with positive TRAb. The TCR library was made from RNA that had been extracted from PBMCs in TRIzol. Library construction for TCR beta used iRepertoire HTBI primers and Arm-PCR of CDR3 regions. Using its own MiXCR run on the multiplex PCR reads, TCRdb lists one record per CDR3 protein. Of fewer than 400,000 distinct CDR3 sequences in the sample, more than 20% were seen once. The source material was peripheral blood mononuclear cells (PBMCs), sampled when the disease was refractory, from a patient treated with antithyroid drugs. These receptors came from a female donor with Graves disease.

This clonotype was detected only a few times. The rearrangement joins TRBV7-2 to TRBJ2-7; 13 bases line up with TRBD2. CDR1 and CDR2 from the germline V gene are SGHTA and FQGNSA. CDR3 length equals 15 residues. V was pared by 5 bases and J by 6 bases, with 7 bases of the junction left unmatched. The CDR3 DNA is TGTGCCAGCAGCACACTAGCGGGAGGGCCGAGCGAGCAGTACTTC. Its protein product is CASSTLAGGPSEQYF.

This clonotype was recorded at least ten times. This chain links TRBV28 with TRBJ2-7; D possibly corresponds to TRBD1 (6 bases). CDR1 and CDR2 (germline): MDHEN, SYDVKM. CDR3 length: 15 amino acids. The V gene lost 0 bases and the J gene lost 0 bases, with 9 bases spanning the gap. This chain's CDR3 is CASSLWGALSYEQYF. CDR3 DNA sequence: TGTGCCAGCAGTTTATGGGGGGCCCTCTCCTACGAGCAGTACTTC.

The chain uses TRBV5-1 and TRBJ2-7; D not resolved. The CDR3 length is 12 residues. Germline assignment: CDR1 SGHRS and CDR2 YFSETQ. Trimming shortened V by 4 bases and J by 7 bases, and 12 bases separated the two germline ends. The CDR3 region is CASSIDVREQYF. Here the CDR3 DNA reads TGCGCCAGCAGCATAGACGTTCGGGAGCAGTACTTC.

This clonotype was counted ten times or more. V is TRBV11-2 and J is TRBJ1-2; no reliable D call. From germline, CDR1 is SGHAT and CDR2 FQNNGV. V was clipped by 1 base and J by 4 bases, with 13 bases between them. The CDR3 spans 15 residues. The CDR3 bases are TGTGCCAGCAGCTTAGCGGGTAGCAGTCTCTATGGCTACACCTTC. Translation gives CASSLAGSSLYGYTF. The variable domain in full, with the rest retrieved from reference TRBV11-2 and TRBJ1-2, is EAGVAQSPRYKIIEKRQSVAFWCNPISGHATLYWYQQILGQGPKLLIQFQNNGVVDDSQLPKDRFSAERLKGVDSTLKIQPAKLEDSAVYLCASSLAGSSLYGYTFGSGTRLTVV.

This clonotype was detected many times. The chain joins TRBV29-1 to TRBJ2-5, with D unclear. This CDR3 has 13 residues. From germline, CDR1 is SQVTM and CDR2 ANQGSEA. V gave up 5 bases and J gave up 5 bases, with 15 bases separating them. The CDR3 sequence: CSVRQATGETQYF. CDR3 coding DNA: TGCAGCGTTCGTCAGGCCACCGGGGAGACCCAGTACTTC.

This clonotype has a count of ten or more. The chain links TRBV7-9 to TRBJ2-5, with 7 bases aligning to TRBD1. The CDR3 spans 14 residues. J gave up 4 bases and V 5 bases, and 7 bases lay outside the gene matches. Germline assignment: CDR1 SEHNR and CDR2 FQNEAQ (reference sequence). The chain's CDR3 is CASSVTGVAETQYF. The CDR3 DNA is TGTGCCAGCAGCGTTACAGGGGTGGCAGAGACCCAGTACTTC.

This clonotype was counted a few times. The chain uses TRBV29-1 and TRBJ2-5; TRBD1 aligns across 10 bases. Germline CDR1 is SQVTM and CDR2 is ANQGSEA. The CDR3 covers 15 residues. The J segment lost 4 bases and the V segment lost 3 bases, leaving 8 bases of the junction unmatched. The CDR3 DNA reads TGCAGCGTTGAGCAGGGGACAGGGGTTTTAGAGACCCAGTACTTC. Translation: CSVEQGTGVLETQYF.

The gene calls are TRBV9 and TRBJ2-5; maybe TRBD2 (6 bases). V lost 0 bases to trimming and J lost 2 bases, with 17 bases between them. CDR3 length: 17 residues. Germline CDR1 is SGDLS and CDR2 is YYNGEE. The CDR3 bases are TGTGCCAGCAGCGTAGGATGGGACGCGGGGTATCAAGAGACCCAGTACTTC. Its translation: CASSVGWDAGYQETQYF.

The V and J genes are TRBV20-1 and TRBJ1-1, with D possibly TRBD1 on 5 matching bases. Germline V gives CDR1 DFQATT, CDR2 SNEGSKA (reference sequence). The germline V and J ends were trimmed by 1 base and 6 bases, with 15 bases remaining between them. CDR3 length equals 14 residues. The CDR3 loop is CSARGAGQLSEAFF. CDR3 sequence (DNA): TGCAGTGCTAGAGGGGCGGGGCAGTTATCTGAAGCTTTCTTT.

The V and J genes are TRBV4-1 and TRBJ1-4; possible D gene TRBD1, 5 bases. From germline, CDR1 is MGHRA and CDR2 YSYEKL. The CDR3 length is 15 residues. V was trimmed by 0 bases and J by 4 bases, leaving 9 bases between them. The CDR3: CASSQEGPNNEKLFF. CDR3 in DNA: TGCGCCAGCAGCCAAGAGGGACCGAATAATGAAAAACTGTTTTTT.

The chain couples TRBV18 to TRBJ1-1; TRBD1 matches at 8 bases. Per germline, CDR1 KGHSH and CDR2 LQKENI. This CDR3 spans 14 amino acids. V lost 3 bases, J lost 1 base, and 1 base stayed unmatched. The CDR3 DNA follows: TGTGCCAGCTCACCCGACAGGGGGAACACTGAAGCTTTCTTT. Translating gives CASSPDRGNTEAFF.

This clonotype occurred many times. The rearrangement links TRBV28 to TRBJ2-5; D is ambiguous. Trimming removed 6 bases at V and 1 base at J, with 12 bases between. The CDR3 length is 14 residues. CDR1 and CDR2 from the germline V gene are MDHEN and SYDVKM. The CDR3 nucleotides are TGTGCCAGCAGCCCGTGGACGGCCCAAGAGACCCAGTACTTC. Encoded protein: CASSPWTAQETQYF. Variable domain in full (rest from reference TRBV28 and TRBJ2-5): DVKVTQSSRYLVKRTGEKVFLECVQDMDHENMFWYRQDPGLGLRLIYFSYDVKMKEKGDIPEGYSVSREKKERFSLILESASTNQTSMYLCASSPWTAQETQYFGPGTRLLVL.

This clonotype was recorded at least ten times. V and J are TRBV7-2 and TRBJ2-5; D gene uncertain. The CDR3 spans 15 residues. V gave up 1 base and J gave up 2 bases, with 11 bases separating them. Looked up from germline, CDR1 is SGHTA and CDR2 is FQGNSA. The CDR3 DNA reads as TGTGCCAGCAGCTTAGGCTGGGCGGTACAAGAGACCCAGTACTTC. Protein: CASSLGWAVQETQYF.

This clonotype was seen a handful of times. The chain has TRBV5-6 and TRBJ2-7, with D perhaps matching TRBD2 (5 bases). The germline CDR1 and CDR2 sequences are SGHDT and YYEEEE. The length of the CDR3 is 15 residues. The ends were cut back, 7 bases at V and 7 bases at J, with 24 bases in the middle. DNA for the CDR3: TGTGCCAGCGAAATACTTGCGGGTTTTCTGAATGAGCAGTACTTC. It translates to CASEILAGFLNEQYF.

Many counts were recorded for this clonotype. The chain joins TRBV6-5 to TRBJ1-2, with D tentatively TRBD1 (5 bases). V lost 4 bases and J 4 bases, leaving 13 bases between the germline ends. In germline, CDR1 is MNHEY, CDR2 SVGAGI. The CDR3 is 14 residues long. CDR3 in DNA: TGTGCCAGCAGTTCCGGGGGTGGCGTCTATGGCTACACCTTC. This sequence encodes CASSSGGGVYGYTF.

This chain connects TRBV5-5 to TRBJ1-5, with D possibly matching TRBD1 (5 bases). The V gene's germline CDR1 is SGHKS and CDR2 YYEKEE (reference sequence). Trimming removed 3 bases at V and 6 bases at J, with 16 bases between. The CDR3 runs to 15 residues. CDR3 DNA sequence: TGTGCCAGCAGCTCGACCGGGACGGTTAGTCAGCCCCAGCATTTT. Translation: CASSSTGTVSQPQHF. Full variable domain (remainder filled in from reference TRBV5-5 and TRBJ1-5): DAGVTQSPTHLIKTRGQQVTLRCSPISGHKSVSWYQQVLGQGPQFIFQYYEKEERGRGNFPDRFSARQFPNYSSELNVNALLLGDSALYLCASSSTGTVSQPQHFGDGTRLSIL.

This clonotype was recorded a few times. J is TRBJ2-2 and V is TRBV6-1, with D possibly being TRBD2 (6 bases). Germline V gives CDR1 MNHNS, CDR2 SASEGT. Between the trimmed V and J ends, which lost 11 bases and 4 bases, there was a span of 17 bases. CDR3 length: 14 residues. The CDR3 sequence: CAALWGVGTGELFF. The CDR3 bases are TGTGCCGCCCTCTGGGGGGTAGGCACCGGGGAGCTGTTTTTT.

This clonotype was seen repeatedly, ten times or more. This chain connects TRBV2 to TRBJ1-5; weak D call: TRBD1 (5 bases). The CDR3 has 14 amino acids. Germline V gives CDR1 SNHLY, CDR2 FYNNEI. V was trimmed by 2 bases and J by 6 bases, leaving 11 bases between them. The DNA of the CDR3 is TGTGCCAGCAGTGAATTGGGGGGTTCTCAGCCCCAGCATTTT. Encoded protein: CASSELGGSQPQHF.

This clonotype was detected only a few times. This could be a read error, since a much larger clone is one nucleotide away. The chain employs TRBV28 and TRBJ2-7; maybe TRBD1 (6 bases). This CDR3 is 14 amino acids long. Germline-derived CDR1 and CDR2 are MDHEN and SYDVKM. For the CDR3, the DNA is TGTGCCAGCATTAGAGGGGGTACCACCTACGGGCAGTACTTC. The encoded protein is CASIRGGTTYGQYF.

The chain couples TRBV19 to TRBJ1-2; weak D call: TRBD1 (5 bases). V lost 6 bases and J 6 bases, leaving 17 bases between the germline ends. CDR3 length equals 14 residues. The germline V gene encodes CDR1 LNHDA and CDR2 SQIVND (reference sequence). The CDR3, as DNA: TGTGCCAGTAGAAACCTGGGACGGAAGGATGGCTACACCTTC. Its protein is CASRNLGRKDGYTF. Together with reference TRBV19 and TRBJ1-2, the CDR3 gives the full variable domain: DGGITQSPKYLFRKEGQNVTLSCEQNLNHDAMYWYRQDPGQGLRLIYYSQIVNDFQKGDIAEGYSVSREKKESFPLTVTSAQKNPTAFYLCASRNLGRKDGYTFGSGTRLTVV.

The CDR3 sequence is CASSLVAGGLVEQYF. The CDR3 nucleotides read TGCGCCAGCAGCTTGGTTGCAGGGGGCCTGGTCGAGCAGTACTTC. The rearrangement uses TRBV5-1 and TRBJ2-7; 8 bases map to TRBD1. Per germline, CDR1 SGHRS and CDR2 YFSETQ. V gave up 0 bases and J gave up 6 bases; unmatched junction bases: 8. CDR3 size: 15 residues.

This clonotype was picked up many times. This chain connects TRBV30 to TRBJ1-2; D is unclear. CDR3 size: 13 residues. Trimming took off 4 bases at V and 2 bases at J, with 11 bases between the two ends. Germline loops: CDR1 GTSNPN, CDR2 SVGIG (reference sequence). For the CDR3, the DNA is TGTGCCTGGATGAGAGAGTTAAACTATGGCTACACCTTC. This encodes CAWMRELNYGYTF.

The chain combines TRBV30 with TRBJ2-2; unclear D gene. Trimming removed 4 bases from V and 0 bases from J, with 9 bases in between. The CDR3 spans 14 residues. Germline V CDR1 and CDR2: GTSNPN, SVGIG (reference sequence). CDR3 sequence reads: CAWNRPPNTGELFF. The CDR3, as DNA: TGTGCCTGGAATAGGCCCCCGAACACCGGGGAGCTGTTTTTT.

This chain connects TRBV7-9 to TRBJ2-5; 9 bases fit TRBD1. The length of the CDR3 is 14 residues. Per germline, CDR1 SEHNR and CDR2 FQNEAQ (reference sequence). V lost 5 bases to trimming and J lost 4 bases; unmatched junction nucleotides: 5. CDR3 loop: CASSHGQGIETQYF. Written as DNA, the CDR3 is TGTGCCAGCAGCCACGGACAGGGGATAGAGACCCAGTACTTC.

This clonotype was counted many times. The CDR3 region is CASSLGGAVFKPQHF. In nucleotides, the CDR3 is TGTGCCAGCAGTTTGGGGGGCGCCGTTTTTAAACCCCAGCATTTT. The chain combines TRBV28 with TRBJ1-5, with D perhaps matching TRBD1 (6 bases). The length of the CDR3 is 15 residues. Trimming left V 3 bases short and J 10 bases short, with 19 bases between. Germline CDR1 is MDHEN and CDR2 is SYDVKM.

This chain joins TRBV7-9 and TRBJ2-7, with 8 bases aligning to TRBD1. The CDR3 runs 14 residues. Trimming at V came to 5 bases and at J to 6 bases, leaving 9 bases not matched to a gene. From germline, CDR1 is SEHNR and CDR2 FQNEAQ (reference sequence). CDR3 region: CASSPRTGIGEQYF. Written as DNA, the CDR3 is TGTGCCAGCAGCCCCCGGACAGGGATAGGCGAGCAGTACTTC. Full variable domain (rest looked up from reference TRBV7-9 and TRBJ2-7): DTGVSQNPRHKITKRGQNVTFRCDPISEHNRLYWYRQTLGQGPEFLTYFQNEAQLEKSRLLSDRFSAERPKGSFSTLEIQRTEQGDSAMYLCASSPRTGIGEQYFGPGTRLTVT.

This clonotype has ten or more counts. The junction does not match germline at one end; this may be a read error. V and J are TRBV27 and TRBJ1-6; D is possibly TRBD1 (5 bases). Germline loops: CDR1 MNHEY, CDR2 SMNVEV (reference sequence). This CDR3 spans 16 amino acids. Here the CDR3 DNA reads TGTGCCAGCAGTTTCCAGGGCCAACATGGGCCCTCACCCCTCCATTTT. It specifies CASSFQGQHGPSPLHF.